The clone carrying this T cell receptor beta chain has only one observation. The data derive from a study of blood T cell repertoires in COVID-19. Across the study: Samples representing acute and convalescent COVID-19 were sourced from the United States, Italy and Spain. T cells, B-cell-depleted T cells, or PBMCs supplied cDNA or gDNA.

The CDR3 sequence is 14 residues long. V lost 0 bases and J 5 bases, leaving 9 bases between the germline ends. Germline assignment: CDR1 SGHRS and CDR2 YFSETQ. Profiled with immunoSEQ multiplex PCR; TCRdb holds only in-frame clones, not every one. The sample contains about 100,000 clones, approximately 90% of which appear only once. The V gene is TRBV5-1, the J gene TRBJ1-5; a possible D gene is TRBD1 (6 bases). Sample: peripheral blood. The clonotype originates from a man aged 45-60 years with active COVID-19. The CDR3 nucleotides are TGCGCCAGCAGCTTGGGGACAGCCGATCAGCCCCAGCATTTT. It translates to CASSLGTADQPQHF.